The 17 T cell receptor beta chains presented below share a single source sample, sequenced in a study of Ad26.COV2.S vaccination and SARS-CoV-2 variants. Sequencing used immunoSEQ multiplex PCR; TCRdb keeps in-frame clones, though not all of them. The sample comprises roughly 410,000 clones, around four fifths of which are singletons, and about 7.1% rests with the top ten. Treatment meaning: around 19 received Ad26.COV2.S at low or high dose, single or two shots; five or six received placebo; per-sample allocation not given. Sampling took place 63 days after the first vaccine or placebo injection. Source: peripheral blood, taken in a trial of Ad26.COV2.S vaccine versus placebo. The origin of the receptors is a person aged 18-65 years who received the Ad26.COV2.S COVID-19 vaccine or a placebo.

This clone was found once. This rearrangement joins TRBV10-2 to TRBJ2-2; D is perhaps TRBD1 or TRBD2 (5 bases each). The CDR3 is 16 residues long. Trimming removed 5 bases at V and 6 bases at J, with 19 bases between. Germline CDR1 is WSHSY and CDR2 is SAAADI. The CDR3 reads CASSSGTLKGSGELFF. CDR3 nucleotide sequence: TGCGCCAGCAGTTCCGGGACCCTTAAAGGATCCGGGGAGCTGTTTTTT.

The chain carries TRBV7-2 and TRBJ2-1; D might be TRBD1 (6 bases). V lost 2 bases to trimming and J lost 7 bases, with 18 bases between them. This CDR3 has 16 residues. Germline-derived CDR1 and CDR2 are SGHTA and FQGNSA. The CDR3, as DNA: TGTGCCAGCAGCTTAAGAGGGGGTAGTTCCAGGAATGAGCAGTTCTTC. It translates to CASSLRGGSSRNEQFF.

The chain recombines TRBV6-5 with TRBJ1-2, with D hard to call. The germline gives CDR1 MNHEY, CDR2 SVGAGI. This CDR3 has 14 amino acids. Trimming cost V 6 bases and J 8 bases, with 19 bases left between them. In nucleotides, the CDR3 is TGTGCCAGCAGCCCCCTGAGCGGGCTGCTGGGCTACACCTTC. It is translated as CASSPLSGLLGYTF.

The chain joins TRBV6-5 to TRBJ1-4; tentative D call: TRBD1 (5 bases). Germline V gives CDR1 MNHEY, CDR2 SVGAGI. There are 15 residues in the CDR3. The V end was cut by 8 bases, the J end by 0 bases, with 13 bases between. The CDR3 here is CASSALTATNEKLFF. The CDR3 nucleotides read TGTGCCAGCTCAGCCCTGACAGCAACTAATGAAAAACTGTTTTTT.

This clone has a handful of counts. V usage is TRBV19 and J usage is TRBJ1-6; D is unclear. Per germline, CDR1 LNHDA and CDR2 SQIVND (reference sequence). The ends were cut back, 0 bases at V and 14 bases at J, with 11 bases in the middle. The CDR3 spans 13 residues. The CDR3 DNA is TGTGCCAGTAGTATAGAAGCCACCGCGGCCCTCCACTTT. It encodes CASSIEATAALHF.

This chain links TRBV18 with TRBJ1-1; maybe TRBD1 (5 bases). The CDR3 extends over 14 amino acids. Germline V lookup: CDR1 KGHSH, CDR2 LQKENI. V shed 4 bases and J shed 1 base, with 10 bases lying between them. CDR3 nucleotide sequence: TGTGCCAGCTCACGACAGCCCCCGAACACTGAAGCTTTCTTT. This gives the protein CASSRQPPNTEAFF.

This clone was observed a few times. V and J are TRBV29-1 and TRBJ2-1; D perhaps matches TRBD2 (6 bases). Trimming left V 8 bases short and J 7 bases short, with 18 bases between. CDR1 and CDR2 (germline): SQVTM, ANQGSEA. The CDR3 is 13 residues long. The CDR3 DNA sequence: TGCAGCATAACCGGGAGCATTCGTAATGAGCAGTTCTTC. Translation gives CSITGSIRNEQFF.

J is TRBJ2-1 and V is TRBV5-1; weak D call: TRBD1 (5 bases). The V end lost 1 base, the J end lost 9 bases, and 8 bases lay between the germline ends. CDR1 is SGHRS, CDR2 YFSETQ, per germline. The CDR3 runs 12 residues. CDR3 nucleotides: TGCGCCAGCAGCTTGCAAGGGGTTGAGCAGTTCTTC. It translates to CASSLQGVEQFF. Full variable domain (outside the CDR3, taken from reference TRBV5-1 and TRBJ2-1): KAGVTQTPRYLIKTRGQQVTLSCSPISGHRSVSWYQQTPGQGLQFLFEYFSETQRNKGNFPGRFSGRQFSNSRSEMNVSTLELGDSALYLCASSLQGVEQFFGPGTRLTVL.

The chain has TRBV24-1 and TRBJ2-2, with D possibly being TRBD2 (6 bases). The CDR3 has 13 residues. The V end lost 10 bases, the J end lost 6 bases, and 14 bases lay between the germline ends. In germline, CDR1 is KGHDR, CDR2 SFDVKD. The DNA for the CDR3 is TGTGCCACAAAGGAGGGCCCGGCCGGGGAGCTGTTTTTT. This sequence encodes CATKEGPAGELFF.

The chain employs TRBV9 and TRBJ1-2; tentative D call: TRBD1 (5 bases). CDR3 length: 13 residues. Germline V CDR1 and CDR2: SGDLS, YYNGEE. Trimming removed 4 bases from V and 5 bases from J, with 12 bases in between. The CDR3 spells CASSPGRGYGYTF. The CDR3 DNA sequence: TGTGCCAGCAGCCCCGGGAGGGGTTATGGCTACACCTTC.

This clone has a single count. V and J are TRBV5-1 and TRBJ1-6; no clear D. CDR1 and CDR2 (germline): SGHRS, YFSETQ. This CDR3 is built from 18 residues. V gave up 4 bases and J gave up 5 bases, with 22 bases separating them. CDR3 in DNA: TGCGCCAGCAGCCTTAATCCTTCCCCGCGGTGGGATAATTCACCCCTCCACTTT. Protein: CASSLNPSPRWDNSPLHF.

The V gene is TRBV4-3, the J gene TRBJ2-5, with 11 bases lining up with TRBD2. The CDR3 has 16 residues. V lost 4 bases and J lost 2; bases outside the gene matches: 6. In germline, CDR1 is LGHNA, CDR2 YSLEER. The CDR3 DNA reads TGCGCCAGCAGCCCCCGACTAGCGGGGCCTCAAGAGACCCAGTACTTC. Protein: CASSPRLAGPQETQYF.

The CDR3 region is CASSLSRENIQYF. CDR3 sequence (DNA): TGTGCCAGCAGTTTATCTAGAGAAAACATTCAGTACTTC. The chain employs TRBV27 and TRBJ2-4; no reliable D call. Germline V gene sequence: CDR1 MNHEY, CDR2 SMNVEV (reference sequence). The germline V and J ends were trimmed by 0 bases and 5 bases, with 5 bases remaining between them. The CDR3 runs to 13 residues.

V usage is TRBV4-1 and J usage is TRBJ2-5; the match to TRBD2 covers 14 bases. Germline-derived CDR1 and CDR2 are MGHRA and YSYEKL. J lost 5 bases, V lost 2 bases, and 7 bases had no gene match. The CDR3 contains 17 residues. The CDR3 DNA sequence: TGCGCCAGCAGCCAAAATCACGGGACTAGCGGGGGTGAGACCCAGTACTTC. Its protein is CASSQNHGTSGGETQYF.

The V call is TRBV7-2, the J call TRBJ1-1; unclear D gene. Germline V lookup: CDR1 SGHTA, CDR2 FQGNSA. There are 13 residues in the CDR3. The V end was cut by 1 base, the J end by 5 bases, with 8 bases between. The CDR3 here is CASSLVAQTEAFF. CDR3 nucleotide sequence: TGTGCCAGCAGCTTAGTCGCACAGACTGAAGCTTTCTTT.

The chain links TRBV9 to TRBJ2-1, with D perhaps TRBD1 (6 bases). Germline assignment: CDR1 SGDLS and CDR2 YYNGEE. Trimming removed 4 bases at V and 4 bases at J, with 12 bases between. The CDR3 extends over 14 amino acids. This CDR3 reads CASSPGTGYNEQFF. DNA for the CDR3: TGTGCCAGCAGCCCTGGTACAGGGTACAATGAGCAGTTCTTC.

The chain recombines TRBV18 with TRBJ2-4, with D perhaps matching TRBD1 (7 bases). The CDR3 runs 12 residues. CDR1 is KGHSH and CDR2 is LQKENI in the germline V gene. Trimming stripped 10 bases from V and 9 bases from J, with 16 bases between. The CDR3 here is CAIIPGGLIQYF. The CDR3 coding sequence is TGTGCCATCATACCAGGGGGGCTCATTCAGTACTTC.